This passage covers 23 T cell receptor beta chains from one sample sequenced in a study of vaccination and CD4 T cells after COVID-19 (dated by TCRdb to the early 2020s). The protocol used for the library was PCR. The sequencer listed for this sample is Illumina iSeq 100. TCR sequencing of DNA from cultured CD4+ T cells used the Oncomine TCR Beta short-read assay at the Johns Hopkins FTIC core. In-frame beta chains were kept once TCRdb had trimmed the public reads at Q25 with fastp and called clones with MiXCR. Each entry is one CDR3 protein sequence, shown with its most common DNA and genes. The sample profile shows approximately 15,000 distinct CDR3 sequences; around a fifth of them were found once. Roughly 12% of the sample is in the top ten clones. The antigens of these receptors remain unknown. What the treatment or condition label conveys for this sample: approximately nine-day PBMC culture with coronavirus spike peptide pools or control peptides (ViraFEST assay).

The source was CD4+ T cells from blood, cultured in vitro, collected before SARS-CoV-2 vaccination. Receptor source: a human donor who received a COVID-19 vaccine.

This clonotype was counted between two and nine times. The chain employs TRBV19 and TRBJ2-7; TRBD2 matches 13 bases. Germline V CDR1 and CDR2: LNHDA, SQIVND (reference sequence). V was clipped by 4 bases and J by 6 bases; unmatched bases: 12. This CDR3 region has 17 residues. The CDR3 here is CASSTRLAGGRAREQYF. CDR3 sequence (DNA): TGTGCCAGTAGTACCAGACTAGCGGGGGGCCGGGCGCGCGAGCAGTACTTC.

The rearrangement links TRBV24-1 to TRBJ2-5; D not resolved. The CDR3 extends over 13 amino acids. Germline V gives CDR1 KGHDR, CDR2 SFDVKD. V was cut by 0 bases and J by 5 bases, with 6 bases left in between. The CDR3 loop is CATSDLDEETQYF. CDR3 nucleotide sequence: TGTGCCACCAGTGATTTGGACGAGGAGACCCAGTACTTC.

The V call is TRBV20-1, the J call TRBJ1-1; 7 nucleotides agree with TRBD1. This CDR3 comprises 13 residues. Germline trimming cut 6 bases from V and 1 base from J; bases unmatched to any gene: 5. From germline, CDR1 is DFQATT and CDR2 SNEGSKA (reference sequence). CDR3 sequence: CSADSGGNTEAFF. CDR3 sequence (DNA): TGCAGTGCCGACTCAGGGGGGAACACTGAAGCTTTCTTT.

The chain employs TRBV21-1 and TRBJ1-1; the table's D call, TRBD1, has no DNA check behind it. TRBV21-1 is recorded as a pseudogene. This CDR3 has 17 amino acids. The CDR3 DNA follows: TGTGCCAGCAGCAAAGTGGGACCGTCAGGTGGGAACACTGAAGCTTTCTTT. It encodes CASSKVGPSGGNTEAFF.

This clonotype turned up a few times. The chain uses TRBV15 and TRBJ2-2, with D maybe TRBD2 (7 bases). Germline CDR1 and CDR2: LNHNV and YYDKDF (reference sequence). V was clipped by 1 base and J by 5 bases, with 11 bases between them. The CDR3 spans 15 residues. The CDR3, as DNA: TGTGCCACCAGCAGAGCACAGGGAGGGACCGGGGAGCTGTTTTTT. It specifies CATSRAQGGTGELFF. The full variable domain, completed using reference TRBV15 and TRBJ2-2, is DAMVIQNPRYQVTQFGKPVTLSCSQTLNHNVMYWYQQKSSQAPKLLFHYYDKDFNNEADTPDNFQSRRPNTSFCFLDIRSPGLGDTAMYLCATSRAQGGTGELFFGEGSRLTVL.

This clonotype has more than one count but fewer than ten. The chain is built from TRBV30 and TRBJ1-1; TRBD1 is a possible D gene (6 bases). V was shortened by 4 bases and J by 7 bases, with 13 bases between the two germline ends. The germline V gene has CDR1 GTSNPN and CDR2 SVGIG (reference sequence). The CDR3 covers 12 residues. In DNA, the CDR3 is TGTGCCTGGACCCGGGGGCTTAGTGAAGCTTTCTTT. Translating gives CAWTRGLSEAFF.

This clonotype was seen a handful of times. In DNA form, the CDR3 reads TGTGCCAGCAGTGGGGCCGACTGGGGGGCGAGCACAGATACGCAGTATTTT. Its translation: CASSGADWGASTDTQYF. This chain links TRBV25-1 with TRBJ2-3; D tentatively reads TRBD1 or TRBD2 (6 bases each). This CDR3 region has 17 residues. Trimming took 4 bases from V and 0 from J, leaving 17 bases between them. From germline, CDR1 is MGHDK and CDR2 SYGVNS.

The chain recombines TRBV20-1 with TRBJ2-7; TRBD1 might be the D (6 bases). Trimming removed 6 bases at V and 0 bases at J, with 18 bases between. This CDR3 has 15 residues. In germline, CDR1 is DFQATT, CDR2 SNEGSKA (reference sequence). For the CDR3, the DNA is TGCAGTGCCCAGAAATCTACAGGGAGCTCCTACGAGCAGTACTTC. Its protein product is CSAQKSTGSSYEQYF.

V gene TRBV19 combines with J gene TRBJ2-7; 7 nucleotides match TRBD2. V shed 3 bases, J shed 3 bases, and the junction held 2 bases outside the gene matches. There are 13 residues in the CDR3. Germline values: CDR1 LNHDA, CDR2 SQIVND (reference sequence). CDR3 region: CASSIRGGYEQYF. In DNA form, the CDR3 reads TGTGCCAGTAGTATCCGCGGGGGCTACGAGCAGTACTTC.

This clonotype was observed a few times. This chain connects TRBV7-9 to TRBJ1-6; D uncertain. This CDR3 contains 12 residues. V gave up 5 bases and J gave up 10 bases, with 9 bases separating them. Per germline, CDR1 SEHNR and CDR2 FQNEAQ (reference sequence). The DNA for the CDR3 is TGTGCCAGCAGCACCTTAGGGTCACCCCTCCACTTT. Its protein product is CASSTLGSPLHF.

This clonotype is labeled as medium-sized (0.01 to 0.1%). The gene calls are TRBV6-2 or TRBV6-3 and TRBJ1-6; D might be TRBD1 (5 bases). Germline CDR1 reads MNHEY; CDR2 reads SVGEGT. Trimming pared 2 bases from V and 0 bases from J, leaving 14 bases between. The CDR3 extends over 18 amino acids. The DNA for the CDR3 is TGTGCCAGCAGTTACATCGGCAGCAGGGTCTCCTATAATTCACCCCTCCACTTT. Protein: CASSYIGSRVSYNSPLHF.

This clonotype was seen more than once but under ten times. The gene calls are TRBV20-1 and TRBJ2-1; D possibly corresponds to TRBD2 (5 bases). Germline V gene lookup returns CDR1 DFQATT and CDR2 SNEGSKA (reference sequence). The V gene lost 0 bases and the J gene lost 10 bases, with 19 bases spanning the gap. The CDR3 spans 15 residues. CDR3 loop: CSARDLGPRGSEQFF. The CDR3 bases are TGCAGTGCTAGAGATCTCGGACCGCGAGGGTCGGAGCAGTTCTTC.

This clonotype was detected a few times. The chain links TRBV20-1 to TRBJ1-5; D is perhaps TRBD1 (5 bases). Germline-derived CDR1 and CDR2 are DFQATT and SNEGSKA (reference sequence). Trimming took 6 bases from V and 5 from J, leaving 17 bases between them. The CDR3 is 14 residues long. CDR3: CSALGPTRDQPQHF. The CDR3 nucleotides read TGCAGTGCGTTGGGGCCGACCAGGGATCAGCCCCAGCATTTT.

The CDR3 sequence: CASRARDSSYEQYF. CDR3 bases: TGTGCCAGCAGGGCCCGGGACAGCTCCTACGAGCAGTACTTC. The chain combines TRBV6-1 with TRBJ2-7, with 7 bases matching TRBD1. Unmatched junction bases numbered 5, after V lost 6 bases and J lost 0 bases. From germline, CDR1 is MNHNS and CDR2 SASEGT. This CDR3 has 14 residues.

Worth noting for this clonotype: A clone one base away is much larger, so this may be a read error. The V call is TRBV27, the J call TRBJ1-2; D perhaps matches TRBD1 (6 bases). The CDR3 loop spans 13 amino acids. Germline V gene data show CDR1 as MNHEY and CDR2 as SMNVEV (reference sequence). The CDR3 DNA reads TGTGCCAGCAGTTTATTAGGAGGGGGTGGCTTCACCTTC. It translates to CASSLLGGGGFTF.

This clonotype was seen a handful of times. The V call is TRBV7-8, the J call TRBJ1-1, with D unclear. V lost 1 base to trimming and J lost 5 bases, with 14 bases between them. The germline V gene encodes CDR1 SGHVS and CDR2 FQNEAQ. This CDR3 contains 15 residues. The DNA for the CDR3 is TGTGCCAGCAGCTTAGTTGAGGGATTTTGGACTGAAGCTTTCTTT. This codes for CASSLVEGFWTEAFF. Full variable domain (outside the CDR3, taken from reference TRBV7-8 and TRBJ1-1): GAGVSQSPRYKVAKRGQDVALRCDPISGHVSLFWYQQALGQGPEFLTYFQNEAQLDKSGLPSDRFFAERPEGSVSTLKIQRTQQEDSAVYLCASSLVEGFWTEAFFGQGTRLTVV.

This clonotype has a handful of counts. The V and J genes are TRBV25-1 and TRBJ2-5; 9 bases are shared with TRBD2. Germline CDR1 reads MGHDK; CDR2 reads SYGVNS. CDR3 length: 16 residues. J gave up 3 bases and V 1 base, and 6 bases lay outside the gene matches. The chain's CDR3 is CASSESERGAEETQYF. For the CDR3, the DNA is TGTGCCAGCAGTGAATCGGAGCGGGGGGCCGAAGAGACCCAGTACTTC.

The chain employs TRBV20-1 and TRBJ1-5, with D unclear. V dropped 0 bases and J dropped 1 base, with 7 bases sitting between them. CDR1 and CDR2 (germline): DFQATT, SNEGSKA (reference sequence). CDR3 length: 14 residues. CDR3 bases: TGCAGTGCTAGAGAGGGGAGGAGCAATCAGCCCCAGCATTTT. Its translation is CSAREGRSNQPQHF.

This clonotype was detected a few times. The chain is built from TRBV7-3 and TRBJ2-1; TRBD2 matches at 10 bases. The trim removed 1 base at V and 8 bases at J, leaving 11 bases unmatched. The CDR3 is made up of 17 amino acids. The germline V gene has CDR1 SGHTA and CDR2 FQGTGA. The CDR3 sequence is CASSLKPLGTSVDEQFF. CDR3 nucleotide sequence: TGTGCCAGCAGCTTAAAGCCCCTCGGGACTAGCGTCGATGAGCAGTTCTTC.

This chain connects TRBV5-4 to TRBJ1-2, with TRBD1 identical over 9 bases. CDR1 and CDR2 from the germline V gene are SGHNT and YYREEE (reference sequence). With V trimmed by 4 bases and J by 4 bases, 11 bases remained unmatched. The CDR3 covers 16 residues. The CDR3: CASSKGQGTGSYGYTF. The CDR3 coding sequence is TGTGCCAGCAGCAAGGGACAGGGAACGGGAAGCTATGGCTACACCTTC.

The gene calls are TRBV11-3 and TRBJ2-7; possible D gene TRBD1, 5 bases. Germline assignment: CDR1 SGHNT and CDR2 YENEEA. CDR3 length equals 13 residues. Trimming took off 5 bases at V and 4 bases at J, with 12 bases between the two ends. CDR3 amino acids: CASSPDTGYEQYF. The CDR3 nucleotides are TGTGCCAGCAGCCCTGATACAGGTTACGAGCAGTACTTC.

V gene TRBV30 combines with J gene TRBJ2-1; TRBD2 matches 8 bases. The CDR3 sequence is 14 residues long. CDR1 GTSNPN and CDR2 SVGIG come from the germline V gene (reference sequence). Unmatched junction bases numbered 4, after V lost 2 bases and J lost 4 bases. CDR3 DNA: TGTGCCTGGAGTTCGGGGGGGCTATACAATGAGCAGTTCTTC. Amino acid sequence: CAWSSGGLYNEQFF.

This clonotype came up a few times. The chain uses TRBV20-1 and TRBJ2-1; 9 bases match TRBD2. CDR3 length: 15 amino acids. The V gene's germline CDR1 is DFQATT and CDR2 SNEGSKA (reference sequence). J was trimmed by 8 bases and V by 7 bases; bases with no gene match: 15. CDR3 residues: CSELRAGGPQDEQFF. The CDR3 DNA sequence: TGCAGTGAATTACGGGCGGGGGGGCCTCAAGATGAGCAGTTCTTC.